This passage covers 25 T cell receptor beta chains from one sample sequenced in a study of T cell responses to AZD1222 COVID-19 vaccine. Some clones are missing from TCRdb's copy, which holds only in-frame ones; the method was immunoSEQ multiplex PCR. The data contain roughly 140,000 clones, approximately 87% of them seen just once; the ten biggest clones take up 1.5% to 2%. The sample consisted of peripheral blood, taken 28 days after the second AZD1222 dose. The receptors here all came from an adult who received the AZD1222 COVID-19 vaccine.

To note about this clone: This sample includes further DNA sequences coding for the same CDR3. The CDR3: CASSWGQGGTDTQYF. Here the CDR3 DNA reads TGTGCCAGTAGTTGGGGACAGGGAGGGACAGATACGCAGTATTTT. The chain couples TRBV19 to TRBJ2-3; 9 bases match TRBD1. V trimming: 5 bases; J trimming: 3 bases; junction bases outside the gene matches: 6. CDR1 and CDR2 (germline): LNHDA, SQIVND (reference sequence). The CDR3 covers 15 residues.

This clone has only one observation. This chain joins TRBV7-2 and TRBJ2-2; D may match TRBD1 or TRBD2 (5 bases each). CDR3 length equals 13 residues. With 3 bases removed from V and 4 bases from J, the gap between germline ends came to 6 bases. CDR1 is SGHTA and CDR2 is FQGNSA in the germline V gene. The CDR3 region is CASSLRGTGELFF. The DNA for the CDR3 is TGTGCCAGCAGCTTGAGGGGCACCGGGGAGCTGTTTTTT.

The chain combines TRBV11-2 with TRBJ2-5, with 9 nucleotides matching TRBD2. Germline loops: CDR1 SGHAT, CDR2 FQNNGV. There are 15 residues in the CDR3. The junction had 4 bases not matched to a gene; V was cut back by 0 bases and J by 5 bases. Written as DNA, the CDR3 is TGTGCCAGCAGCTTAGATGGGACTAGCAGGGAGACCCAGTACTTC. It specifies CASSLDGTSRETQYF.

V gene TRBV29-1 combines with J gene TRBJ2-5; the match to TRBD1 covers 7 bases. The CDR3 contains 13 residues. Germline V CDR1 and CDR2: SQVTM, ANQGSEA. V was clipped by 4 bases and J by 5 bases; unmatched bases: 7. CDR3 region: CSVVRDRKETQYF. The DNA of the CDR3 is TGCAGCGTTGTCCGGGACAGAAAGGAGACCCAGTACTTC.

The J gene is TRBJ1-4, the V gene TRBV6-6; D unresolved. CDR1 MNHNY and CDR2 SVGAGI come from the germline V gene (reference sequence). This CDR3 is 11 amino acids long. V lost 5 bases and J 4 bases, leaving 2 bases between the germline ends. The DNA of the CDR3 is TGTGCCAGCAGTAATAATGAAAAACTGTTTTTT. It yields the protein CASSNNEKLFF.

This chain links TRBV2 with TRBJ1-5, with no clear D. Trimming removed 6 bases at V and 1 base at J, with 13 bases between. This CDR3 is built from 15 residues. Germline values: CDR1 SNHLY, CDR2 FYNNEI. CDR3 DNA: TGTGCCAGCAGGGAACAGAAAATAAGCAATCAGCCCCAGCATTTT. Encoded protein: CASREQKISNQPQHF.

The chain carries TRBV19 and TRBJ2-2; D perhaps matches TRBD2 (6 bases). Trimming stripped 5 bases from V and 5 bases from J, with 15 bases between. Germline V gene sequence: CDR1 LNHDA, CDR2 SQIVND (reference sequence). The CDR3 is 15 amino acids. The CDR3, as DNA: TGTGCCAGTAGTGCGGGACCCGGAGGGACCGGGGAGCTGTTTTTT. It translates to CASSAGPGGTGELFF.

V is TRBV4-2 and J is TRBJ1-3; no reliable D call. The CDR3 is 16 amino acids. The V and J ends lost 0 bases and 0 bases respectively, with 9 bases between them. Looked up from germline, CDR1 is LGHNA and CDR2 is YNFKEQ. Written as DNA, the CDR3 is TGTGCCAGCAGCCAAGATCCCTCAGGCTCTGGAAACACCATATATTTT. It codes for CASSQDPSGSGNTIYF.

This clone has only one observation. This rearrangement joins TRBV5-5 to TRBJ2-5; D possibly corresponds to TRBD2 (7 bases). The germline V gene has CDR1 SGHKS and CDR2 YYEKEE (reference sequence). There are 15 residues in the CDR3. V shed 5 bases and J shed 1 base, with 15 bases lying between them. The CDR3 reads CASRGIGGPQETQYF. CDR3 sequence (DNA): TGTGCCAGCAGGGGGATCGGGGGGCCCCAAGAGACCCAGTACTTC.

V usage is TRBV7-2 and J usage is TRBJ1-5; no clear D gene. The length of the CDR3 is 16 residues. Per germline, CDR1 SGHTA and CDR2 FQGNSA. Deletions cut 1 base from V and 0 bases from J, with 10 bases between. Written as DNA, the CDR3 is TGTGCCAGCAGCTTAGAGGGAAGTTATAGCAATCAGCCCCAGCATTTT. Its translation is CASSLEGSYSNQPQHF.

The CDR3: CASSFGQGSDNEQFF. The CDR3 DNA follows: TGTGCCAGCAGCTTTGGGCAGGGAAGCGACAATGAGCAGTTCTTC. The J gene is TRBJ2-1, the V gene TRBV5-8; D possibly corresponds to TRBD1 (5 bases). The germline V and J ends were trimmed by 2 bases and 5 bases, with 14 bases remaining between them. Germline V gives CDR1 SGHTS, CDR2 YDEGEE. The CDR3 spans 15 residues. The entire variable domain, with the rest obtained from reference TRBV5-8 and TRBJ2-1, is as follows: EAGVTQSPTHLIKTRGQQATLRCSPISGHTSVYWYQQALGLGLQFLLWYDEGEERNRGNFPPRFSGRQFPNYSSELNVNALELEDSALYLCASSFGQGSDNEQFFGPGTRLTVL.

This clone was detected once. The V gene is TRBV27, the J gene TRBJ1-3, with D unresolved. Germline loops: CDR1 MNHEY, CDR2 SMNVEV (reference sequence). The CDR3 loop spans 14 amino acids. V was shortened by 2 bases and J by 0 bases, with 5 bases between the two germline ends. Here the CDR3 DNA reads TGTGCCAGCAGTTTACACATCTCTGGAAACACCATATATTTT. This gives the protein CASSLHISGNTIYF.

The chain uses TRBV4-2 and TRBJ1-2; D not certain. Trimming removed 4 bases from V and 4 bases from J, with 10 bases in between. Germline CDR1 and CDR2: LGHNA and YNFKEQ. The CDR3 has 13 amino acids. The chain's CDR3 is CASSPGQSYGYTF. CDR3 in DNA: TGTGCCAGCAGCCCTGGGCAGTCCTATGGCTACACCTTC.

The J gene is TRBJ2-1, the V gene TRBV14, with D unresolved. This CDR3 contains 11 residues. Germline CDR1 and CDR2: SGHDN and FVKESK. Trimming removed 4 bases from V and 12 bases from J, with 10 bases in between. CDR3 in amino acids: CASSPGRWQFF. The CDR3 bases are TGTGCCAGCAGCCCTGGGCGGTGGCAGTTCTTC.

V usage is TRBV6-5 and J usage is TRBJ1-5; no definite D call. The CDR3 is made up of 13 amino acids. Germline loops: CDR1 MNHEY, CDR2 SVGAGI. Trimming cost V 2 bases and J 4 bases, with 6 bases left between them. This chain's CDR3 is CASSYHQNQPQHF. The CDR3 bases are TGTGCCAGCAGTTACCACCAGAATCAGCCCCAGCATTTT.

The CDR3 region has the DNA TGCGCCAGCAGCCCCCCCTCCTACGAGCAGTACTTC. Translating it yields CASSPPSYEQYF. The rearrangement joins TRBV5-1 to TRBJ2-7; no clear D gene. CDR3 length equals 12 residues. The V gene's germline CDR1 is SGHRS and CDR2 YFSETQ. V was shortened by 4 bases and J by 0 bases, with 5 bases between the two germline ends.

CDR3: CATRTGGSFYGYTF. CDR3 nucleotides: TGTGCCACCAGGACAGGAGGATCCTTTTATGGCTACACCTTC. The genes are TRBV15 and TRBJ1-2; D is perhaps TRBD1 (6 bases). The CDR3 totals 14 residues. The germline gives CDR1 LNHNV, CDR2 YYDKDF (reference sequence). The germline V and J ends were trimmed by 6 bases and 5 bases, with 16 bases remaining between them.

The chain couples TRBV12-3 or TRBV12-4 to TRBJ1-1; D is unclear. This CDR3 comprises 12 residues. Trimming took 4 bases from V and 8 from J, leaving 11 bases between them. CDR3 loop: CASSWGLGEAFF. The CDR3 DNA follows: TGTGCCAGCAGTTGGGGTTTAGGGGAAGCTTTCTTT.

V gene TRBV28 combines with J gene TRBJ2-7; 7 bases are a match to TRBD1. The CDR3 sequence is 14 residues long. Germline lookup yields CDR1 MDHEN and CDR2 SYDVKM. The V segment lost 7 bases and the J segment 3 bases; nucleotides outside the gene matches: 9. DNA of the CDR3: TGTGCCAGCACCTCGGGACAGAACCTCTACGAGCAGTACTTC. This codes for CASTSGQNLYEQYF.

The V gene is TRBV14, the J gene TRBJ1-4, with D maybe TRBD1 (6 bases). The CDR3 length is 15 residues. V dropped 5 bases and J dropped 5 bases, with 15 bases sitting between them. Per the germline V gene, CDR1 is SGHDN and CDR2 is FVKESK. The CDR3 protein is CASSFTGRLNEKLFF. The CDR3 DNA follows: TGTGCCAGCAGCTTCACAGGGAGGTTAAATGAAAAACTGTTTTTT.

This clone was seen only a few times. CDR3 region: CASSLVVGYGYTF. Written as DNA, the CDR3 is TGTGCCAGCAGCTTGGTGGTGGGTTATGGCTACACCTTC. This sequence joins TRBV5-6 and TRBJ1-2; D is uncertain. CDR3 length: 13 residues. The V and J ends lost 0 bases and 5 bases respectively, with 8 bases between them. Germline V gene sequence: CDR1 SGHDT, CDR2 YYEEEE.

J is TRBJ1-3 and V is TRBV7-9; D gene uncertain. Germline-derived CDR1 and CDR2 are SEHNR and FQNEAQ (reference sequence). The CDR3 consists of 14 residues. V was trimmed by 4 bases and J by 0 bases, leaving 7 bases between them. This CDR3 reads CASSSSSSGNTIYF. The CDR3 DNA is TGTGCCAGCAGCTCATCCAGCTCTGGAAACACCATATATTTT.

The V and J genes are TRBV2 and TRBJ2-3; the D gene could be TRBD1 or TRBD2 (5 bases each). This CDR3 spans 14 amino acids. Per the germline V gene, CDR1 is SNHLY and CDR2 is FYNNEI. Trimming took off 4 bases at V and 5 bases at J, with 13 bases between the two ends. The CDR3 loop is CASSVFMGVDTQYF. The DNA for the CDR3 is TGTGCCAGCAGTGTTTTTATGGGGGTAGATACGCAGTATTTT.

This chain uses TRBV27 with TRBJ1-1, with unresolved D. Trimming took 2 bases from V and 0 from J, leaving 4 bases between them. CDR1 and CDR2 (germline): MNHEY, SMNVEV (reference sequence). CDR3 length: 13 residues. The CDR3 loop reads CASSLDLNTEAFF. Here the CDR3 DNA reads TGTGCCAGCAGTTTAGACCTGAACACTGAAGCTTTCTTT.

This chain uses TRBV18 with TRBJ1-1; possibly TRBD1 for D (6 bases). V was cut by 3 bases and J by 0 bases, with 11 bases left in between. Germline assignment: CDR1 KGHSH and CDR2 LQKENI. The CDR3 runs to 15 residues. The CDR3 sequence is CASSPWDTVNTEAFF. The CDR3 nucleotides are TGTGCCAGCTCACCCTGGGACACGGTGAACACTGAAGCTTTCTTT.